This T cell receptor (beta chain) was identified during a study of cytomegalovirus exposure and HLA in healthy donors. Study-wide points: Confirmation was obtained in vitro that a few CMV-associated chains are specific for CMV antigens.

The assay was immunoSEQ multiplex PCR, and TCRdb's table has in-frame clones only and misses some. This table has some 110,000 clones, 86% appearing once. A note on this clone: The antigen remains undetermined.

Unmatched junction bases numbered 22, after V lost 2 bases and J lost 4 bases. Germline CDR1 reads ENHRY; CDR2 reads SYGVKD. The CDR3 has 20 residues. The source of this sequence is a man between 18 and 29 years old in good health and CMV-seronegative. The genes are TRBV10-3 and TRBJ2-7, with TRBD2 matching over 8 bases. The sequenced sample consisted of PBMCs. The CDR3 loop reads CAISEPFSGGSPNEGYEQYF. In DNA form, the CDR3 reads TGTGCCATCAGTGAGCCCTTCTCGGGAGGGTCCCCAAATGAGGGTTACGAGCAGTACTTC.